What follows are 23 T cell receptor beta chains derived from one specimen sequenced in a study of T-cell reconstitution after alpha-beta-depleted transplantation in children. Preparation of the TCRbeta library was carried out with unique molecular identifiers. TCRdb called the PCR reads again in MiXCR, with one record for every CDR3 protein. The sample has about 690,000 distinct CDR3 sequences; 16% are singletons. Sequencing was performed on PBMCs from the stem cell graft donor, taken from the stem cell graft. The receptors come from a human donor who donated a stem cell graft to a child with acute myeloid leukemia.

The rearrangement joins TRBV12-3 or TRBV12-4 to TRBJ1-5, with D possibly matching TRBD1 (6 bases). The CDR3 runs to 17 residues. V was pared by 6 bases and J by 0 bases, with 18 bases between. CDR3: CASSPQTGPFSNQPQHF. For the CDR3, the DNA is TGTGCCAGCAGCCCCCAAACAGGGCCCTTTAGCAATCAGCCCCAGCATTTT.

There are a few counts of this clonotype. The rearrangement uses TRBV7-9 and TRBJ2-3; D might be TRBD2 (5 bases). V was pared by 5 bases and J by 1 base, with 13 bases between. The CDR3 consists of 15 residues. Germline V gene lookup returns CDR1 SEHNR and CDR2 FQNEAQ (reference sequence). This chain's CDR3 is CASSANGEGTDTQYF. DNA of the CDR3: TGTGCCAGCAGCGCAAACGGGGAAGGCACAGATACGCAGTATTTT.

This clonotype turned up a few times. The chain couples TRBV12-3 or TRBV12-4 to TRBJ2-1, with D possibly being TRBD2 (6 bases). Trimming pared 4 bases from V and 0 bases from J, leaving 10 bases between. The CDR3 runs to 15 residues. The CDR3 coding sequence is TGTGCCAGCAGTTGGGGGACTCTCTCCTACAATGAGCAGTTCTTC. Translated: CASSWGTLSYNEQFF.

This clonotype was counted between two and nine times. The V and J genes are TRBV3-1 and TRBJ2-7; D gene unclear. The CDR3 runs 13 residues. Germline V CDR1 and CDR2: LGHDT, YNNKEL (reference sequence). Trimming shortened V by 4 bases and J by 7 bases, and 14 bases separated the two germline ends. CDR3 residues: CASSRNPSEEQYF. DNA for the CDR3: TGTGCCAGCAGCCGTAACCCCTCTGAGGAGCAGTACTTC.

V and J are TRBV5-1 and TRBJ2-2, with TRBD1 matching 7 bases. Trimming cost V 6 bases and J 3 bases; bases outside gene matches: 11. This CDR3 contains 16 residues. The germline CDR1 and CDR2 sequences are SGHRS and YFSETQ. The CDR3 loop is CASNPPDRRHTGELFF. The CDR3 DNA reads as TGCGCCAGCAACCCTCCGGACAGGCGTCACACCGGGGAGCTGTTTTTT.

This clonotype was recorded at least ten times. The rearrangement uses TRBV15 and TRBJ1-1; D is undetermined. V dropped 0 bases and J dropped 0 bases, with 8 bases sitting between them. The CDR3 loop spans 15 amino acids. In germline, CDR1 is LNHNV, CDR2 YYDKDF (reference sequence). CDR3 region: CATSREPAMNTEAFF. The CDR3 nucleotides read TGTGCCACCAGCAGAGAGCCTGCGATGAACACTGAAGCTTTCTTT.

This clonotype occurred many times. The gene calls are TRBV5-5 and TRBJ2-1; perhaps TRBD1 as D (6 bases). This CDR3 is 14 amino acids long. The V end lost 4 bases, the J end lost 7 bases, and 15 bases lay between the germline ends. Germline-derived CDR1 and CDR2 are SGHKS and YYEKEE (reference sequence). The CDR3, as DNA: TGTGCCAGCAGCCACCCGGGACATAAGAATGAGCAGTTCTTC. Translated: CASSHPGHKNEQFF. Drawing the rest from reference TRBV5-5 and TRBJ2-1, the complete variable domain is DAGVTQSPTHLIKTRGQQVTLRCSPISGHKSVSWYQQVLGQGPQFIFQYYEKEERGRGNFPDRFSARQFPNYSSELNVNALLLGDSALYLCASSHPGHKNEQFFGPGTRLTVL.

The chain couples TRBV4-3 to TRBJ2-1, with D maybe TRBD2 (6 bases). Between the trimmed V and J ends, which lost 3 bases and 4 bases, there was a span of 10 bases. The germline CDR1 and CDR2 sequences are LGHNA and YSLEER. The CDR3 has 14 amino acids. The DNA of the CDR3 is TGCGCCAGCAGCCAGGTCGGGAGTTACAATGAGCAGTTCTTC. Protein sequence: CASSQVGSYNEQFF.

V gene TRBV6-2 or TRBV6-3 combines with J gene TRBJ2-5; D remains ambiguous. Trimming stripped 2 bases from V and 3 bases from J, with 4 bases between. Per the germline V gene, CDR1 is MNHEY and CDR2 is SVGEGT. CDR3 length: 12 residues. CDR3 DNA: TGTGCCAGCAGTTACATGGAAGAGACCCAGTACTTC. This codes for CASSYMEETQYF.

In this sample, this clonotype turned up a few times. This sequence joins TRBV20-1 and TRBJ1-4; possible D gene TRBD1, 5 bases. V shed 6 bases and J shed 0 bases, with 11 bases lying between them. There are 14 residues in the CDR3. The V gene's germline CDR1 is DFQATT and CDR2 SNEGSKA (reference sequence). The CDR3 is CSARGATTNEKLFF. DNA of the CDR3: TGCAGTGCGCGAGGGGCAACAACTAATGAAAAACTGTTTTTT.

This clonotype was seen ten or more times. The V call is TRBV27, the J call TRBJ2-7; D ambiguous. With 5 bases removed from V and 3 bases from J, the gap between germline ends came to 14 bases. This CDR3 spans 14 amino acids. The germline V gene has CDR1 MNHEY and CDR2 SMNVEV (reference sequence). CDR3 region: CASSTIGLDYEQYF. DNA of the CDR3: TGTGCCAGCAGTACGATAGGTTTAGACTACGAGCAGTACTTC.

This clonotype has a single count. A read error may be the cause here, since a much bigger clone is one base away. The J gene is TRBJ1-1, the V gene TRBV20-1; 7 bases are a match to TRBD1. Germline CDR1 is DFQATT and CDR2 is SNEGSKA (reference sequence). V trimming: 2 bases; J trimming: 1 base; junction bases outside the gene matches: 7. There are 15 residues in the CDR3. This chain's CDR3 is CSARRTGAKNTEAFF. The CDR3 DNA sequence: TGCAGTGCTAGACGTACAGGGGCCAAGAACACTGAAGCTTTCTTT.

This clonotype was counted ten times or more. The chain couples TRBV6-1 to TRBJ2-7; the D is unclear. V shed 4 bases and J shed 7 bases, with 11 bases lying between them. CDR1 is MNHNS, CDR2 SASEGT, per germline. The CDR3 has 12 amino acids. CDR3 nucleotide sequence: TGTGCCAGCAGTGGGAAGAATCGGGAGCAGTACTTC. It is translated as CASSGKNREQYF.

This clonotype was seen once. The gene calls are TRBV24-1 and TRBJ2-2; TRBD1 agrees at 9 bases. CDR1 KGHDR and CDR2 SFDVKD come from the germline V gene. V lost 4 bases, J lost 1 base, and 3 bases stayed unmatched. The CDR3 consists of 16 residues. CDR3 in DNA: TGTGCCACCAGTGACCACAGGGGGCAGAACACCGGGGAGCTGTTTTTT. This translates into CATSDHRGQNTGELFF.

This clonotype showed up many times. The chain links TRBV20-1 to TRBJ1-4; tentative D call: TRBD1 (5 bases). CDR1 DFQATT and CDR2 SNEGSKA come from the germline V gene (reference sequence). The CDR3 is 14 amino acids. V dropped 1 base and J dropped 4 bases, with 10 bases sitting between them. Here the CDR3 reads CSARGQGSNEKLFF. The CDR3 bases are TGCAGTGCTAGAGGGCAGGGAAGTAATGAAAAACTGTTTTTT.

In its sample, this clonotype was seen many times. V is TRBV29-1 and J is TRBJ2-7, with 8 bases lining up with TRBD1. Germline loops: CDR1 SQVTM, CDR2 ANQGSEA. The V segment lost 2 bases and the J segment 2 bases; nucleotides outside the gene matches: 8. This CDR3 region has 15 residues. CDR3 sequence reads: CSVESGQGAPYEQYF. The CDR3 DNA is TGCAGCGTTGAAAGCGGTCAGGGGGCCCCCTACGAGCAGTACTTC.

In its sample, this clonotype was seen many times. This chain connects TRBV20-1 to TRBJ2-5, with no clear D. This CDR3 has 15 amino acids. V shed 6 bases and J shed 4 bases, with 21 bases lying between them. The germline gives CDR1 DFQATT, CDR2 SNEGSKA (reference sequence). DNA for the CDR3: TGCAGTGCCCACGCCCCCGGCCGAAGCGTAGAGACCCAGTACTTC. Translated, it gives CSAHAPGRSVETQYF.

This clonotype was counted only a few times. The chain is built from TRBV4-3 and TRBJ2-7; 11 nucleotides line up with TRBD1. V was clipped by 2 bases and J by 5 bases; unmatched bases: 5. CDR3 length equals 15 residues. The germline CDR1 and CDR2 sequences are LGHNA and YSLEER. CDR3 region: CASSQTRTGGDEQYF. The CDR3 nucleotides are TGCGCCAGCAGCCAAACCCGGACAGGGGGCGACGAGCAGTACTTC.

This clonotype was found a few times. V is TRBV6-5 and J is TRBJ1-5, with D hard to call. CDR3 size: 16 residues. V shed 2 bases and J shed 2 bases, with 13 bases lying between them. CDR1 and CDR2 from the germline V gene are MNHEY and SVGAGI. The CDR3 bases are TGTGCCAGCAGTTACCGGCCCCCCAGTCGCAATCAGCCCCAGCATTTT. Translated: CASSYRPPSRNQPQHF.

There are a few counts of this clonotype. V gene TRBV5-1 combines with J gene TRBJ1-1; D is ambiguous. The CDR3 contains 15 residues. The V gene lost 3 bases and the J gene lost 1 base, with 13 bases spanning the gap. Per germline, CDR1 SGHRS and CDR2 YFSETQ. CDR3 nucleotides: TGCGCCAGCAGCTCACACGACGGACGGAACACTGAAGCTTTCTTT. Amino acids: CASSSHDGRNTEAFF.

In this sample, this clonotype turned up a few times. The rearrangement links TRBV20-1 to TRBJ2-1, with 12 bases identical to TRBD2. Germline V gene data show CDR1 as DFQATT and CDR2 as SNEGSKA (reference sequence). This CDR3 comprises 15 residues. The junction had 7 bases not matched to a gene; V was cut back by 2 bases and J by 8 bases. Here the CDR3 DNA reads TGCAGTGCTAGATCTCTAGCGGGGGGGTTGGATGAGCAGTTCTTC. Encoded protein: CSARSLAGGLDEQFF.

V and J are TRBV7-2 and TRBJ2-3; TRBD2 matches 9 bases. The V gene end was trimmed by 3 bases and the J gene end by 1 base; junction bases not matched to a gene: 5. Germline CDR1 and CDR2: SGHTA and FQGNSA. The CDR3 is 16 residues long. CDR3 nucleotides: TGTGCCAGCAGCTTGGGTAGCGGGGGTCGCACAGATACGCAGTATTTT. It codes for CASSLGSGGRTDTQYF.

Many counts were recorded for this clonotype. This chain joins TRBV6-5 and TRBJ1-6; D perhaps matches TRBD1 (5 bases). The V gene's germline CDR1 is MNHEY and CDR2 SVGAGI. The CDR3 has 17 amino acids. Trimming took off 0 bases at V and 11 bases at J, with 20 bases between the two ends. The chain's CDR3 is CASSYSVQGLSQAPLHF. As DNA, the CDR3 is TGTGCCAGCAGTTACTCAGTCCAGGGACTCAGCCAGGCACCCCTCCACTTT.